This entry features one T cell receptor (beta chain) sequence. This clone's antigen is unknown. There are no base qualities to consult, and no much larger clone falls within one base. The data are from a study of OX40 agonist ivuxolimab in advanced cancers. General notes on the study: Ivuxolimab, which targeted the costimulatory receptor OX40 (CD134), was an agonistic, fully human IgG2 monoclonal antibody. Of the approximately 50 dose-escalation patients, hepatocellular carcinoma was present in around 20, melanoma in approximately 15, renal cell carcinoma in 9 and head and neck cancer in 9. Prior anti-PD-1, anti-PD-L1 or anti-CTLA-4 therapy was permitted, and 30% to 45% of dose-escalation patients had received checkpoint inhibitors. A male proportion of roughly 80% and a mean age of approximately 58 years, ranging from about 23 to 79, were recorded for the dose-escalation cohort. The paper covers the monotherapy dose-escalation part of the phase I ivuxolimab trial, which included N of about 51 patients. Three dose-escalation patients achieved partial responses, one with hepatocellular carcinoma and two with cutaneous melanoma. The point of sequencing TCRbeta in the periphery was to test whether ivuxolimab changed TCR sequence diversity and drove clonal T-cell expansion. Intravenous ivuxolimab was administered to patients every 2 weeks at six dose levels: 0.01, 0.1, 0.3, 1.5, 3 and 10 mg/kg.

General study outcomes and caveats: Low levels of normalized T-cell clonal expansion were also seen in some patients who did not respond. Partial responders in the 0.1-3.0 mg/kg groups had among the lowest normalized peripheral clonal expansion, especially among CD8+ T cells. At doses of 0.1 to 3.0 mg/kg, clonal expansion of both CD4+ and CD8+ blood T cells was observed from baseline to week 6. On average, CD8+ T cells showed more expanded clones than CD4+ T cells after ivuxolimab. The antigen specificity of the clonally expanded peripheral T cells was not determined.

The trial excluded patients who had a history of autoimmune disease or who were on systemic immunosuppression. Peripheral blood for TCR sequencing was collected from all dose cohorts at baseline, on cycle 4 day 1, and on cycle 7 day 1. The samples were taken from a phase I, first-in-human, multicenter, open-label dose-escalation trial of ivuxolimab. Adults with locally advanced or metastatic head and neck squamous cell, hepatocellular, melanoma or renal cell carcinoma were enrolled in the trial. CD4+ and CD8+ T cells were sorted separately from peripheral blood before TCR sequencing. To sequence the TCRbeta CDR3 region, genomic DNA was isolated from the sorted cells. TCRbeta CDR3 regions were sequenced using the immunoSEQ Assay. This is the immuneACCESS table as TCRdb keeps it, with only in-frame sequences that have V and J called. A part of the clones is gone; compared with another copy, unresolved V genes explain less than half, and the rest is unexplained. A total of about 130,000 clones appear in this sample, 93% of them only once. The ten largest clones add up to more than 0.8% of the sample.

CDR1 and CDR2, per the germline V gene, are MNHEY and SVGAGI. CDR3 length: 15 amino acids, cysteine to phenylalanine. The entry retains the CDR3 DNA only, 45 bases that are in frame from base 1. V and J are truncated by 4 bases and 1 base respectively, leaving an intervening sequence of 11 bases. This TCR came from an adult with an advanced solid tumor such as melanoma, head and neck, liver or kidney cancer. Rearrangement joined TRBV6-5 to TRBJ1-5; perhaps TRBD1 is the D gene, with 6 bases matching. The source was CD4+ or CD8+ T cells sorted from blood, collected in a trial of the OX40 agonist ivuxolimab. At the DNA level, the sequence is TGTGCCAGCAGTTCAAGGCAGGGGAGCAATCAGCCCCAGCATTTT. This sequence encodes CASSSRQGSNQPQHF.